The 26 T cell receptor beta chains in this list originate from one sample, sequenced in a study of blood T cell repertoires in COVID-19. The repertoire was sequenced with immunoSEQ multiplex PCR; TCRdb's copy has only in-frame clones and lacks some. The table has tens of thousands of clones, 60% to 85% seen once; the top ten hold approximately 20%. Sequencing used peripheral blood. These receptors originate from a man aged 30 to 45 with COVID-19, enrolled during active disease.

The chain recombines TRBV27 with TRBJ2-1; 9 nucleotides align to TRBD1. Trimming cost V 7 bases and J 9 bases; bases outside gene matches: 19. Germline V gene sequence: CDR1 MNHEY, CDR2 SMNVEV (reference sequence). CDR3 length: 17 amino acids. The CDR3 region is CASNPTPGTGKACEQFF. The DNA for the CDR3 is TGTGCCAGCAACCCTACCCCGGGGACAGGGAAAGCGTGTGAGCAGTTCTTC.

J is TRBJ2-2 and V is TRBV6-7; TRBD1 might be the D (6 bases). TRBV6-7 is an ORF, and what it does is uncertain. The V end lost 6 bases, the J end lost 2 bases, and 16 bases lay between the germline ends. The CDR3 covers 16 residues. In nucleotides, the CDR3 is TGTGCCAGCAGAAGGGATCAGGGGACCAACACCGGGGAGCTGTTTTTT. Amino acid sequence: CASRRDQGTNTGELFF.

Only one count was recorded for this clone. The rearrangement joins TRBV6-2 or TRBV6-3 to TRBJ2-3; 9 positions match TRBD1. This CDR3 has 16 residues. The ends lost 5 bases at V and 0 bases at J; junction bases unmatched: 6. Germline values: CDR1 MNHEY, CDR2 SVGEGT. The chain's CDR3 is CASSPDRGHSTDTQYF. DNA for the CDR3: TGTGCCAGCAGTCCGGACAGGGGACATAGCACAGATACGCAGTATTTT.

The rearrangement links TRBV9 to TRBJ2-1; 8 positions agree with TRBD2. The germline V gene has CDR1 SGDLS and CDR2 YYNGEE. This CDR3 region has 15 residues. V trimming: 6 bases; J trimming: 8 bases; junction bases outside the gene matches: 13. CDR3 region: CASTRSGVSFDEQFF. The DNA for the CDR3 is TGTGCCAGCACCCGTAGCGGGGTTTCCTTCGATGAGCAGTTCTTC. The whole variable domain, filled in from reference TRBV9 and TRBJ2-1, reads DSGVTQTPKHLITATGQRVTLRCSPRSGDLSVYWYQQSLDQGLQFLIQYYNGEERAKGNILERFSAQQFPDLHSELNLSSLELGDSALYFCASTRSGVSFDEQFFGPGTRLTVL.

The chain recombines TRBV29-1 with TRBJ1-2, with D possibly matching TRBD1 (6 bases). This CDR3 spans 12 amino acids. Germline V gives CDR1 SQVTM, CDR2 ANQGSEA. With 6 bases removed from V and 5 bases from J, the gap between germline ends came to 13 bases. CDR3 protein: CSVGTPEYGYTF. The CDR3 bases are TGCAGCGTCGGGACACCGGAATATGGCTACACCTTC. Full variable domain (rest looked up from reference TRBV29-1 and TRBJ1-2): SAVISQKPSRDICQRGTSLTIQCQVDSQVTMMFWYRQQPGQSLTLIATANQGSEATYESGFVIDKFPISRPNLTFSTLTVSNMSPEDSSIYLCSVGTPEYGYTFGSGTRLTVV.

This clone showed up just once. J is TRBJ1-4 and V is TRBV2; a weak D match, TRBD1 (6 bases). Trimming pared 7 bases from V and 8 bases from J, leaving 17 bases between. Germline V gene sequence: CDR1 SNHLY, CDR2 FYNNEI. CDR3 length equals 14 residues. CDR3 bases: TGTGCCAGCACCTTTCAGGGGCTATACGAAAAACTGTTTTTT. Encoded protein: CASTFQGLYEKLFF.

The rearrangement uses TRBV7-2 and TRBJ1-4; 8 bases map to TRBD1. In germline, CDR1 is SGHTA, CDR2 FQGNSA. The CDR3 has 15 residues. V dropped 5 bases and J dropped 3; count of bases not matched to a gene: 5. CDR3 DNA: TGTGCCAGCAGCCTGGACAGGGCTTCTAATGAAAAACTGTTTTTT. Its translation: CASSLDRASNEKLFF. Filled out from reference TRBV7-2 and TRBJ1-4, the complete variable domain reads GAGVSQSPSNKVTEKGKDVELRCDPISGHTALYWYRQSLGQGLEFLIYFQGNSAPDKSGLPSDRFSAERTGGSVSTLTIQRTQQEDSAVYLCASSLDRASNEKLFFGSGTQLSVL.

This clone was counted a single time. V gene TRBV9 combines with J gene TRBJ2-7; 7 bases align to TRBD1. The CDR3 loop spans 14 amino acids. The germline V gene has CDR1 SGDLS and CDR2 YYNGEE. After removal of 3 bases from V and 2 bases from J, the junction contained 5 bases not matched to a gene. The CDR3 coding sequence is TGTGCCAGCAGCGCCGGGACAGCAACCTACGAGCAGTACTTC. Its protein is CASSAGTATYEQYF.

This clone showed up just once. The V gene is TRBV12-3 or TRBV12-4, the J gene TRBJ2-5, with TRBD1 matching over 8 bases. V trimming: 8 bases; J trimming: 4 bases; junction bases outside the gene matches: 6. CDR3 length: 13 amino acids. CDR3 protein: CASRTGIGETQYF. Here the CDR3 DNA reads TGTGCCAGCCGGACAGGGATCGGAGAGACCCAGTACTTC.

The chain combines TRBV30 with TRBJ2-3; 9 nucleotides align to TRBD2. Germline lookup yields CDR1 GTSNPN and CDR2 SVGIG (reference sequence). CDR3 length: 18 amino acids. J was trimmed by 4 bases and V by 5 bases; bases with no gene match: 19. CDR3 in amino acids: CAWGGVARGRASADTQYF. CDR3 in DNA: TGTGCCTGGGGGGGGGTGGCGCGCGGGAGGGCCTCAGCAGATACGCAGTATTTT.

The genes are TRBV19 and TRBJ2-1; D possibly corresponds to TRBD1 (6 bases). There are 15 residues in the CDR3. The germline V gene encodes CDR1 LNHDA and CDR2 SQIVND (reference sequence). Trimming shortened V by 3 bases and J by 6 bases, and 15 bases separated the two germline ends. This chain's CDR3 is CASSIEGVGANEQFF. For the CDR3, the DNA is TGTGCCAGTAGTATTGAGGGGGTCGGGGCCAATGAGCAGTTCTTC.

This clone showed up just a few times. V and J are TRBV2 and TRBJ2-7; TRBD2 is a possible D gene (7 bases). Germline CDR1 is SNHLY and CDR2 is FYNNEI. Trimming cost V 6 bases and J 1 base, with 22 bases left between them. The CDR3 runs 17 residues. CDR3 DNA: TGTGCCAGCAGGCACGGCGGGGGCCCAACTATTTCCTACGAGCAGTACTTC. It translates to CASRHGGGPTISYEQYF.

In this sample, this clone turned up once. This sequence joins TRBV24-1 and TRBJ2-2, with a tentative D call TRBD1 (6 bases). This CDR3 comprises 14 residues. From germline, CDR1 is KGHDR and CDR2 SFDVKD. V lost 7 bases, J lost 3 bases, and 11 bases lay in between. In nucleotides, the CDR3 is TGTGCCACCAGAGAGGGACACGACACCGGGGAGCTGTTTTTT. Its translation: CATREGHDTGELFF.

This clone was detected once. Written as DNA, the CDR3 is TGTGCCAGCAGTACCGGACATGGAGCTAACTATGGCTACACCTTC. Protein product: CASSTGHGANYGYTF. The V call is TRBV28, the J call TRBJ1-2, with a possible D match to TRBD1 (5 bases). V was cut by 5 bases and J by 0 bases, with 13 bases left in between. Germline CDR1 is MDHEN and CDR2 is SYDVKM. The CDR3 contains 15 residues.

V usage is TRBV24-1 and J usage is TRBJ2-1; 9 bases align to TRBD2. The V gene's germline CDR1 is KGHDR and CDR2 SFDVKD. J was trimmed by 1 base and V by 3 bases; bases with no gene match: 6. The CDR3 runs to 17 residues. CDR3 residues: CATSDGTSWRSYNEQFF. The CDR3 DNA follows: TGTGCCACCAGTGATGGGACTAGCTGGAGGTCCTACAATGAGCAGTTCTTC.

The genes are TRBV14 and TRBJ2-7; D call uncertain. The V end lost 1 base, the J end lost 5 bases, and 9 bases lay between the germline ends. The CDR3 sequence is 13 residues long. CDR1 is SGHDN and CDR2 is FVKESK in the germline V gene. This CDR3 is CASSQGLLNEQYF. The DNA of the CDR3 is TGTGCCAGCAGCCAAGGGCTTTTGAACGAGCAGTACTTC.

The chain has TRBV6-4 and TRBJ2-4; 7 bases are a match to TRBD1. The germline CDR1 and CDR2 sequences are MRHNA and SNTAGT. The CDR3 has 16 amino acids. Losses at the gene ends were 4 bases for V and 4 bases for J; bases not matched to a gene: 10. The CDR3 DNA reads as TGTGCCAGCAGTGCAACGCCCGACAGGGTAAAAAACATTCAGTACTTC. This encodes CASSATPDRVKNIQYF.

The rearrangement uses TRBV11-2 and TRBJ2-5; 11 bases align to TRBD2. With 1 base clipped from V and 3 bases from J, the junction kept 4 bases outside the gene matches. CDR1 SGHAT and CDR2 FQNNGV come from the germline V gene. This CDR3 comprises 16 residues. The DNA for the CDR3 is TGTGCCAGCAGCTTAGGGCTAGCGGGGGGCGAAGAGACCCAGTACTTC. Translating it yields CASSLGLAGGEETQYF.

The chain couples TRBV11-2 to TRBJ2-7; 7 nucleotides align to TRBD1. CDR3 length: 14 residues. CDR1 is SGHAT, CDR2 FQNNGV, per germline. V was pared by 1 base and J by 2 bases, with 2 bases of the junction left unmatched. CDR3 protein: CASSLVTGAYEQYF. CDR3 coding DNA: TGTGCCAGCAGCTTAGTAACAGGGGCCTACGAGCAGTACTTC.

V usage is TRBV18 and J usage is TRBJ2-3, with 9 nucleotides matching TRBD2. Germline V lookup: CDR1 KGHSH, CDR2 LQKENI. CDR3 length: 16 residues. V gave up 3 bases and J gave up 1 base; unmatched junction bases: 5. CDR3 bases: TGTGCCAGCTCACCCCTGGCGGGAGGGGGCACAGATACGCAGTATTTT. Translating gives CASSPLAGGGTDTQYF.

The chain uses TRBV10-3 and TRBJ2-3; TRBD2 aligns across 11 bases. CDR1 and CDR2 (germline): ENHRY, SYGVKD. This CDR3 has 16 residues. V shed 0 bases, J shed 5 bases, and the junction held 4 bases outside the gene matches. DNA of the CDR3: TGTGCCATCAGTGAGTCGACTAGCGGGGCGAAAGATACGCAGTATTTT. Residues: CAISESTSGAKDTQYF.

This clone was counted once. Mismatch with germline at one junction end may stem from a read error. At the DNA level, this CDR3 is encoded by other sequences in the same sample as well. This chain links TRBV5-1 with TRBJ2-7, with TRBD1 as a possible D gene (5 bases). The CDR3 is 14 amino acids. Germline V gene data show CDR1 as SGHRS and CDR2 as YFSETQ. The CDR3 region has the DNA TGCGCCAGCAGCTTCGCAGGGTCCTCCTACGAGCAGTACTTT. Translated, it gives CASSFAGSSYEQYF.

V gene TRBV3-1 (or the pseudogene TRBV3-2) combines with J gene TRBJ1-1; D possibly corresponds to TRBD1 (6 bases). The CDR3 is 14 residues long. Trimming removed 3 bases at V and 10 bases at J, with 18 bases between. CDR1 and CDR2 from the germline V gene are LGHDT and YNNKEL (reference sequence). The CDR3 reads CASSQQGPTGTAFF. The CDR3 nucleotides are TGTGCCAGCAGCCAGCAGGGGCCCACAGGGACAGCTTTCTTT.

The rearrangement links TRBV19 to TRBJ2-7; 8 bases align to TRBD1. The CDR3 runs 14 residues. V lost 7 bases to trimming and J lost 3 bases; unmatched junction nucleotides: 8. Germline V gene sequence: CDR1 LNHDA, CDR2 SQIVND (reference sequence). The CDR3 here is CASTASTGGYEQYF. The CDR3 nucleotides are TGTGCCAGTACCGCCTCAACAGGGGGCTACGAGCAGTACTTC.

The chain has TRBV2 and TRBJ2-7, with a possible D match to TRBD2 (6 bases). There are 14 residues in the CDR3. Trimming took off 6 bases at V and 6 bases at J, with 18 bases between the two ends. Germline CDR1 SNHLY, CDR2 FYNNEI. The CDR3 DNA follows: TGTGCCAGCAGGGGGTTCGGAGGGTGGTCCGAGCAGTACTTC. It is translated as CASRGFGGWSEQYF.

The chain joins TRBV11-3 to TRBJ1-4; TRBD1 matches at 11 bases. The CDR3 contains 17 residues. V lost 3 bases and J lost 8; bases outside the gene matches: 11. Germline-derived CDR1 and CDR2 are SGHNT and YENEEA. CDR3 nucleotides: TGTGCCAGCAGCTTTCTTCTCGGACAGGGGGCAGGGGAAAAACTGTTTTTT. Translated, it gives CASSFLLGQGAGEKLFF.